The clone carrying this T cell receptor (beta chain) was recorded a few times. An expansion of CD8+CD57+ cells by flow cytometry had been shown in patients chosen for sequencing. Investigators profiled TCR beta VDJ and CDR3 from genomic DNA template. TCRdb called the reads again in MiXCR, with one record for every CDR3 protein. The sample holds around 500,000 distinct CDR3 sequences, more than 25% seen once. The source of the sample is a study of CD8+CD57+ T cells in acquired aplastic anemia. After removal of 11 bases from V and 2 bases from J, the junction contained 8 bases not matched to a gene. From germline, CDR1 is SEHNR and CDR2 FQNEAQ (reference sequence). The CDR3 runs 13 residues.

The sample comprised sorted CD4+, CD8+, or CD8+CD57+ T cells (not recorded which) from PBMCs. This receptor was identified in a human donor with aplastic anemia. The V gene is TRBV7-9, the J gene TRBJ2-7; the match to TRBD1 covers 8 bases. CDR3 bases: TGTGCCGGTAGTGGGACAGGAACCTACGAGCAGTACTTC. This codes for CAGSGTGTYEQYF.